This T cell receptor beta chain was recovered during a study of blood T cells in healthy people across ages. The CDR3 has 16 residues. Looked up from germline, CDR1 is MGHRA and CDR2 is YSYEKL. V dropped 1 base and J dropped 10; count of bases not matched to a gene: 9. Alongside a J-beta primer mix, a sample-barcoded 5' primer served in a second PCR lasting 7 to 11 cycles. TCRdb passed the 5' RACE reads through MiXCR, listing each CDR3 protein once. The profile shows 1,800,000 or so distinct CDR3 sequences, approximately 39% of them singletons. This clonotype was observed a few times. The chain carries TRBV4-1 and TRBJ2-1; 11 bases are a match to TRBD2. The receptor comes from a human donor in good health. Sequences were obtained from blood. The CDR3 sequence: CASSQASGGQEWEQFF. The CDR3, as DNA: TGCGCCAGCAGCCAAGCTAGCGGGGGGCAGGAATGGGAGCAGTTCTTC.